This passage covers 12 T cell receptor beta chains from one sample sequenced in a study of post-analysis software for immune sequencing data. cDNA libraries for TCR beta contained unique molecular identifiers. One entry per CDR3 protein results from TCRdb running MiXCR on the PCR reads. The data contain approximately 160,000 distinct CDR3 sequences, 25% to 35% of them singletons. Their antigens are not known. Study-wide points: Patients showed TRBV5-6, TRBV5-1 and TRBV20-1 among roughly 5 TRBV segments more frequent than in controls.

The material sequenced was blood. These receptors were collected from a girl between 5 and 17 years old with multiple sclerosis.

With regard to this clonotype: This clone may be a read error of a much larger clone one base away. The rearrangement uses TRBV20-1 and TRBJ1-2; the match to TRBD1 covers 8 bases. This CDR3 is built from 13 residues. The V and J ends lost 6 bases and 4 bases, in that order; junction bases with no gene match: 7. Germline V CDR1 and CDR2: DFQATT, SNEGSKA (reference sequence). Here the CDR3 reads CSAYRTGLYGYTF. CDR3 bases: TGCAGTGCGTATCGGACAGGGCTCTATGGCTACACCTTC.

The chain couples TRBV12-3 or TRBV12-4 to TRBJ1-1, with a weak D call TRBD1 (5 bases). Trimming cost V 1 base and J 4 bases, with 7 bases left between them. The CDR3 runs to 13 residues. CDR3 residues: CASSLVGATEAFF. The CDR3 nucleotides read TGTGCCAGCAGTTTAGTAGGGGCCACTGAAGCTTTCTTT.

A single count supports this clonotype. The CDR3 loop reads CATQNGRLNYRKQYF. In nucleotides, the CDR3 is TGTGCCACCCAAAACGGCAGATTGAATTACAGGAAGCAGTACTTC. The chain has TRBV28 and TRBJ2-5; D is perhaps TRBD1 (5 bases). Germline V gene sequence: CDR1 MDHEN, CDR2 SYDVKM. V was shortened by 10 bases and J by 11 bases, with 29 bases between the two germline ends. This CDR3 contains 15 residues.

Details on this clonotype: A much larger clone is a single base away; this may be a read error. The V gene is TRBV20-1, the J gene TRBJ2-7, with D possibly being TRBD2 (6 bases). The V end was cut by 0 bases, the J end by 7 bases, with 19 bases between. Germline assignment: CDR1 DFQATT and CDR2 SNEGSKA (reference sequence). The CDR3 is made up of 15 amino acids. For the CDR3, the DNA is TGCAGTGCTAGAGATCGCGAGGACTACTACAATGAGCAGTACTTC. As protein: CSARDREDYYNEQYF.

In regard to this clonotype: Just one base apart from a much larger clone, this may be a read error. The chain combines TRBV29-1 with TRBJ2-1; 11 positions agree with TRBD2. This CDR3 spans 15 amino acids. Germline CDR1 is SQVTM and CDR2 is ANQGSEA. The CDR3 is CSVFAGTSGHNEQIF. In DNA, the CDR3 is TGCAGCGTTTTCGCCGGGACTAGCGGTCACAATGAGCAGATCTTC.

About this clonotype: A much larger clone lies one base from this, so it may be a read error. The rearrangement joins TRBV10-3 to TRBJ1-2, with D uncertain. CDR3 length: 12 residues. V dropped 2 bases and J dropped 8 bases, with 9 bases sitting between them. Germline V gene sequence: CDR1 ENHRY, CDR2 SYGVKD. The CDR3 bases are TGTGCCATCAGTGAGACGCACGACGGCTACACCTTC. This encodes CAISETHDGYTF.

The V and J genes are TRBV10-3 and TRBJ2-7, with D maybe TRBD1 (6 bases). The CDR3 runs to 11 residues. Germline assignment: CDR1 ENHRY and CDR2 SYGVKD. V was shortened by 6 bases and J by 6 bases, with 9 bases between the two germline ends. The CDR3: CAISQGSEQYF. In DNA form, the CDR3 reads TGTGCCATCAGCCAGGGGTCCGAGCAGTACTTC.

The chain carries TRBV3-1 and TRBJ2-3, with D maybe TRBD2 (6 bases). This CDR3 has 15 amino acids. Per germline, CDR1 LGHDT and CDR2 YNNKEL (reference sequence). Trimming pared 4 bases from V and 2 bases from J, leaving 13 bases between. For the CDR3, the DNA is TGTGCCAGCAGCCCCACGGCGGGGACCACAGATACGCAGTATTTT. It specifies CASSPTAGTTDTQYF.

This clonotype was seen at least ten times. The CDR3 sequence is CASSLRRTKETQYF. The CDR3 coding sequence is TGTGCCAGCAGTTTACGACGGACGAAAGAGACCCAGTACTTC. The chain carries TRBV28 and TRBJ2-5; D call uncertain. This CDR3 has 14 amino acids. Trimming pared 2 bases from V and 3 bases from J, leaving 10 bases between. The germline gives CDR1 MDHEN, CDR2 SYDVKM.

As concerns this clonotype: A read error is possible here, since a much larger clone lies one base away. The V and J genes are TRBV11-2 and TRBJ2-5, with 8 bases lining up with TRBD2. The V and J ends lost 6 bases and 3 bases, in that order; junction bases with no gene match: 15. The CDR3 length is 17 residues. Germline V lookup: CDR1 SGHAT, CDR2 FQNNGV. The CDR3 protein is CASSSTASGREEETQYF. The CDR3 DNA reads as TGTGCCAGCAGTTCAACAGCGAGCGGGAGAGAAGAAGAGACCCAGTACTTC.

This clonotype has just a few counts. The CDR3, as DNA: TGTGCCAGCAGCTTGGCCGGGGGCTACACCTTC. Translated: CASSLAGGYTF. The chain employs TRBV12-3 or TRBV12-4 and TRBJ1-2; D remains ambiguous. The CDR3 sequence is 11 residues long. Trimming stripped 6 bases from V and 8 bases from J, with 10 bases between.

This clonotype appeared many times. The CDR3 nucleotides read TGCGCCAGCAGCCTCCCGACAGGGAGCGATGAGCAGTTCTTC. Amino acid sequence: CASSLPTGSDEQFF. This chain links TRBV4-1 with TRBJ2-1; 7 bases align to TRBD1. CDR1 and CDR2 (germline): MGHRA, YSYEKL. The V gene end was trimmed by 4 bases and the J gene end by 8 bases; junction bases not matched to a gene: 8. The CDR3 is 14 residues long.